These T cell receptor beta chains were read from a single sample in a study of CD8 T cells in Susac syndrome. TCRdb passed the immunoSEQ multiplex PCR reads through MiXCR, listing each CDR3 protein once. This sample has 120,000 or so distinct CDR3 sequences, with approximately 94% found just once. Sequenced material: CD4+ T cells from PBMCs. The receptor set was obtained from a human donor with multiple sclerosis. The CDR3 runs from the conserved cysteine through the conserved F or W.

TRBV29-1	CSVDAVLYNEQFF
TRBV5-1	CASSQYRQGAFSNEQFF
TRBV5-6	CASSPGLAGSTSQYF
TRBV9	CASSVVASGRGEQFF
TRBV29-1	CSVVGAAGSNYGYTF
TRBV19	CASTQLAGGPETQYF
TRBV6-5	CASTGGTNEKLFF
TRBV30	CAWSFLAGARYEQYF
TRBV7-2	CASSFGSLGGTEAFF
TRBV12-3/TRBV12-4	CASSLSGVRTEAFF
TRBV7-9	CASSVDSSNQPQHF
TRBV6-6	CASRMRDSPLHF
TRBV3-1	CASSQEQGRGNTIYF
TRBV2	CASIRDRAYEQYF
TRBV7-3	CASSRESRGYGYTF
TRBV7-9	CASSVGDTTYEQYF
TRBV12-3/TRBV12-4	CASGPSGRVGELFF
TRBV5-4	CASSLKGPRVTGELFF
TRBV30	CAWSATYEQYF
TRBV30	CAWSALARESYEQYF
TRBV27	CASSPGTGVEKLFF
TRBV6-2/TRBV6-3	CASSSPRASGSYNEQFF
TRBV20-1	CSAREPQGNTEAFF
TRBV30	CAWSRQGAVAFF
TRBV7-9	CASSRTGINYEQYF
TRBV5-1	CASSHGGGNEQFF
TRBV11-2	CASSSGLAIDGELFF
TRBV5-4	CASSLGGRAGNEQFF
TRBV12-3/TRBV12-4	CASSLAGGPTDTQYF
TRBV14	CASSQDVSWRSYEQYF
TRBV7-9	CASSPSLAAHEQFF
TRBV6-5	CASLGTRDGEQYF
TRBV9	CASSVGLGNTNYGYTF
TRBV29-1	CSVGQAEGNEQFF
TRBV7-9	CASSLNTGPSYGYTF
TRBV7-9	CASSLNRPTEAFF
TRBV6-5	CASSYGPVNTKNIQYF
TRBV27	CASSLLLKSGWEQYF
TRBV19	CASAILGRARTGELFF
TRBV7-6	CASSLAPTSPGFDTQYF
TRBV20-1	CSAPKDFHNEQFF
TRBV3-1	CASSDPGLNYEQYF
TRBV3-1	CASSLPDQLGRDGYTF
TRBV29-1	CSVVVIAEAFF
TRBV20-1	CSAGTDYYEQYF
TRBV3-1	CASSQGLSGGTYEQYF
TRBV7-2	CASSAGLAGGLRTQYF
TRBV3-1	CASSQRQTISSGANVLTF
TRBV6-2/TRBV6-3	CASSRPQENTEAFF
TRBV7-2	CASSRYNEQFF
TRBV20-1	CSGTRESAKNIQYF
TRBV12-3/TRBV12-4	CASRGTENEKLFF
TRBV7-2	CASSLGRAQHF
TRBV6-2/TRBV6-3	CASSHGRENTGELFF
TRBV20-1	CSARGGEQPYEQYF
TRBV20-1	CSANGLAGGLNEQFF
TRBV7-9	CASSLPTGNTEAFF
TRBV20-1	CSAKPGGNTEAFF
TRBV19	CASSITQDRRPQHF
TRBV2	CASSPGQLNYGYTF